The entry below gives a single TCR delta chain sequence along with its context. This clone is deemed medium-sized (0.01 to 0.1%). Its antigen is not yet known. Per-base quality was not reported, and no clone a single base away is much larger than it. This entry comes from a study of gamma-delta chains in newborns, infants, children (dated by TCRdb to 2018 to 2020). Background for the entire study: According to the study title, microbial exposure causes polyclonal expansion of innate gammadelta T cells right after birth. How innate gammadelta T cell populations in human newborns were shaped by microbial exposure immediately after birth was investigated in the study.

These reads were obtained on an Illumina MiSeq. TCRdb reanalyzed the public reads with the CATT caller, and identical DNA sequences were merged afterwards. For this sample there are more than 9,000 delta-chain clones; about 8.2% appear just once. The ten most abundant clones make up roughly 8.3% of the sample. Compared with germline, V lacks 2 bases and J lacks 3 bases; bases without a gene match: 0. Sequences GEAIGNYY (CDR1) and EKD (CDR2) are obtained from the germline V gene. Its CDR3 holds 14 amino acids, cysteine through phenylalanine. Only the CDR3 part of the read is kept: 42 bases, read in frame from the first base.

The source is a child who was a newborn, infant or young child, either healthy, febrile or measles-vaccinated (not recorded which). The receptor chain draws on TRDV2 and TRDJ2; 9 nucleotides in the junction match TRDD3. The sample was blood. The DNA sequence follows: TGTGCCTGTGACAACTGGGGGATGACAGCACAACTCTTCTTT. This codes for CACDNWGMTAQLFF.